This T cell receptor (beta chain) was recorded in a study of CD8 T cells in ankylosing spondylitis. A note on this clonotype: Its antigen is undetermined.

Trimming took off 0 bases at V and 4 bases at J, with 10 bases between the two ends. This CDR3 contains 15 residues. CDR1 and CDR2 (germline): MGHDK, SYGVNS. Regarding the study as a whole: Within peripheral blood, clones linked to disease were CD8+ and relatively rare. Earlier literature documents some of the motif variants in reactive arthritis synovial fluid and blood. Matched synovial fluid from ankylosing spondylitis patients was reported to be enriched for disease-linked clones. One TCR beta motif, made up of about 8 highly homologous variants, appeared characteristic of ankylosing spondylitis blood.

Making the TCR beta libraries involved quantitative 5'-RACE with molecular barcodes. TCRdb re-called the 5' RACE reads through MiXCR, storing one row per CDR3 protein. The table records 450,000 or so distinct CDR3 sequences, roughly 26% of them present only once. The TCR sequence derives from a male donor with ankylosing spondylitis. The specimen sequenced was blood, either unsorted or a sorted T cell fraction (not recorded which). The rearrangement uses TRBV25-1 and TRBJ2-1; possibly TRBD2 for D (7 bases). The chain's CDR3 is CASSEYRGAYNEQFF. The CDR3 DNA reads as TGTGCCAGCAGTGAATACCGGGGGGCGTACAATGAGCAGTTCTTC.